The following is a T cell receptor (beta chain) sequence with its context. It lacks a known antigen. Nothing much larger sits one base from this clone, and base qualities are not available. The data belong to a study of cytomegalovirus exposure and HLA in healthy donors (dated by TCRdb to between 2016 and 2019). Background on the whole study: An earlier analysis of under 600 of the donors reported about 290 Gb of sequence data and more than 90 million unique TCR beta sequences from about 179 million T cells. High-throughput TCR immunosequencing, statistical association of individual TCRs with disease status, and machine learning were combined to predict cytomegalovirus infection status. The study was designed to test whether signatures of past pathogen exposure could be identified by cataloging public T cell receptors. The study profiled the T cell repertoires of around 700 subjects by immunosequencing and related them to cytomegalovirus serostatus. In addition to the first cohort of 666 subjects, a separate validation cohort of under 150 different subjects was used. Across 300 to 400 genotyped donors of the cohort, an average of 235,054 unique TCR beta nucleotide sequences per donor were sequenced, and approximately 17% of those sequences were non-productive. A later analysis re-examined previously published TCR beta repertoires from around 670 donors and added high-resolution HLA genotyping to investigate patterns of TCR occurrence. In the later analysis, no new phenotypic data were used to find candidate immune exposures; instead, reliance was placed on TCR beta sequences and their occurrence across donors. In an earlier analysis of over 550 of the donors, high-throughput TCR beta sequencing was used to judge whether each TCR beta V gene segment behaved as functional or pseudogenic. Alongside the repertoire data, information on donor age, sex, ethnicity and CMV serostatus was compiled. All discovery cohort repertoires had been generated using a single sequencing platform. Both class I and class II loci were covered by HLA typing, at four-digit resolution. The number of donors typed differed by locus, with roughly 620-630 for A, B, C, DRB1 and DQB1, more than 500 for DQA1, nearly 610 for DPA1, and around 450 for DPB1. Around 320 gigabases of sequencing data and roughly 90 million unique TCR sequences were included in an early release covering roughly 600 HLA-typed donors. Four to six DR-DQ haplotypes were handled as single units for association and clustering, since linkage in the cohort was strong. In a later genetic analysis, genome-wide SNP genotypes for 398 of the 666 donors were used, and that subset was treated as a discovery cohort. Of the roughly 390 genotyped donors, less than 85% were placed in the genetic ancestry cluster associated with self-reported Caucasian donors. What the work shows at the level of the full study, not this receptor alone: The earlier analysis of approximately 540 of the donors excluded some 16 rarely observed V segments, including chromosome 9 orphons, because counts were too low. According to a later analysis, TCR association rates differed among HLA loci, with DRB1 alleles showing the most associated TCRs and HLA-C alleles showing the fewest. Strong co-occurrence of HLA alleles, especially DR and DQ, made assigning TCR associations to individual alleles difficult. Because the 87-base-pair reads could not distinguish some IMGT-functional V segments, including TRBV6-2 and TRBV6-3, those segments were excluded. A further reported finding was that TCR beta sequences accurately predicted the HLA-A and HLA-B alleles for most subjects in the first cohort. Compared with equally common non-associated chains, HLA-associated TCR beta chains in a later analysis were more clonally expanded and had lower generation probabilities. The study gave a list of some 150 TCR beta chains associated with cytomegalovirus. An earlier analysis of some 560 of the donors showed that most TCR beta V segments appeared in productive rearrangements either about 87% or about 30% of the time, which broadly matched IMGT annotations. Most TCR sequences were seen in very few donors, while some public TCRs were found in many individuals. Compared with the roughly 720-donor mean, donors in an Asian-associated ancestry cluster had fewer N-insertions in productive TCRs, according to a later genetic analysis. A cluster of highly shared sequence variants was judged likely to be a technical artifact of the sequencing pipeline. HLA typing was unavailable for some donors at each locus, so association tests used only the typed subset. Only TCR beta chains were sequenced in this cohort, and the absence of alpha or paired-chain data limited detectable features. Correlated functional status among segregating V segments might reflect linkage disequilibrium, but an unknown experimental factor could not be ruled out. The authors suggested that the approach could potentially be extended to other disease states and immunological phenotypes. The classifier was reported to diagnose cytomegalovirus status with high specificity and sensitivity in both the original cohort and the validation cohort. At a false discovery rate of 0.05, a later analysis linked 15,000 to 20,000 TCR beta sequences to specific HLA alleles. In a later analysis, several top co-occurrence clusters were reported to appear linked to parvovirus B19, influenza, CMV and Epstein-Barr virus. Sequencing depth was assumed to be roughly uniform across donors in the presence/absence analyses, though that assumption may not hold. In a later analysis, most CMV-associated TCR beta chains were found to appear HLA-restricted, with HLA associations seemingly driven largely by CMV exposure. A few of the identified cytomegalovirus-associated TCR beta chains were confirmed in vitro to be specific for cytomegalovirus antigens. Immune exposure information for the cohort was limited to CMV serostatus. In a later genetic analysis, a missense DCLRE1C variant was associated with V-gene and J-gene trimming of TCR beta chains, and the association was replicated in an independent cohort.

The library was generated by the immunoSEQ multiplex PCR assay. For the multiplex PCR, a mixture combining 60 forward primers for TCR Vbeta segments and 13 reverse primers for TCR Jbeta segments was used. The CDR3 region of rearranged TCR beta genes was amplified from genomic DNA with a multiplex PCR assay. On the Illumina HiSeq System, the amplified TCR beta libraries were sequenced as 87-base-pair reads. In the paper's pipeline: A later analysis counted about 76 million unique TCR beta chains across the 550 to 800 repertoires, and approximately 11 million of these chains were shared by at least two donors. Raw reads were error-corrected and collapsed into unique sequences by a nearest-neighbor algorithm in which closely related sequences were merged to remove PCR and sequencing errors. To assign V, D and J gene segments, CDR3 sequences were aligned to IMGT reference sequences. Each retained sequence needed at least a six-nucleotide match to both a V gene segment and a J gene segment. A rearrangement counted as productive if the CDR3 had no stop codons and remained in frame with V and J, and every other rearrangement counted as non-productive. Following IMGT convention, CDR3 was defined as the stretch from the second conserved V-encoded cysteine to the conserved J-encoded phenylalanine. Sequences without an unambiguous match to a single V gene segment were excluded from the earlier analysis of 587 of the donors. An earlier analysis of about 590 of the donors classified V segments as functional when productive rearrangements were above 56.7% and as segregating when the standard deviation between donors was above 5%. A statistical classification framework was built to diagnose cytomegalovirus status from the catalog of TCR beta chain sequences. V and J gene assignment, in a later analysis, came from comparing TCR nucleotide sequences with IMGT/GENE-DB human TR gene sequences. Using the TCRdist pipeline, a later analysis assigned CDR3 sequences along with most-parsimonious VDJ recombination scenarios. In a later analysis, each TCR beta chain was defined by its CDR3 amino acid sequence together with its V-gene family, and reads lacking a unique V-gene family were excluded. As a way to deal with suspected cross-contamination and a sequencing artifact, a later analysis dropped 640 or so nucleotide sequences that were highly shared and had low generation probability. In a later analysis, a clonal expansion index was calculated for each public chain from normalized within-repertoire ranks of inferred template counts. In a later analysis, generation probabilities were computed using a VDJ recombination model fitted to out-of-frame rearrangements, and the results were checked against IGoR. Hypergeometric tests were used in a later analysis to score TCR-TCR, TCR-HLA and TCR-CMV co-occurrence, with a repertoire-size bias correction applied to the TCR pairs. False discovery rates were estimated in a later analysis by permuting HLA or CMV assignments 20 times. In a later analysis, co-occurring TCRs were grouped using DBSCAN, with TCRdist sequence similarity added in when clustering inside HLA-allele-positive subsets. Repertoires with fewer than 30,000 or more than 120,000 public chains, plus five repertoires with anomalous nucleotide sharing, were excluded from co-occurrence clustering. In TCRdb, the immuneACCESS table is reduced to in-frame sequences with V and J assigned. These tables do not hold every clone; where another copy was compared, an unresolved V gene accounts for under half, and the others remain unexplained. V, J and clone size are taken as reported in that table, and D and trimming were inferred from the DNA itself. The sample table shows around 130,000 clones, and approximately 80% are seen once. The ten most abundant clones make up around 1.2% of the sample.

The cohort consisted of 670 or so healthy bone marrow donors. At the time of sampling, all cohort members were nominally healthy, though unrecorded immune exposures were likely present. The donor tested CMV seronegative, placing the donor among the 350 or so seronegative members of the cohort. Every donor gave a peripheral blood sample, and the peripheral blood mononuclear cells from that sample were used for TCR beta sequencing. Genomic DNA extraction from the blood cell samples was performed with the Qiagen DNeasy Blood Extraction Kit. CDR1 and CDR2 are read off the germline V gene as ENHRY and SYGVKD. V and J lose 6 bases and 6 bases, and a span of 17 bases separates them. The CDR3 contains 14 residues, cysteine and phenylalanine counted. Just CDR3 DNA is preserved here, 42 bases in frame from base 1.

The sequence came from a man in his forties or fifties in good health and CMV-seronegative. The sequenced sample consisted of PBMCs. The rearranged chain carries TRBV10-3 and TRBJ1-1, with TRBD1 perhaps the D gene, on 5 matching bases. CDR3 reads: CAIRSTARSSEAFF. The DNA sequence follows: TGTGCCATCAGATCGACAGCCAGATCCTCTGAAGCTTTCTTT.